Listed below are T cell receptor beta chains from one sample, sequenced in a study of shared clonotypes between healthy human individuals. Generated by immunoSEQ multiplex PCR, the TCRdb table keeps only in-frame clones and is missing some. The sample consists of over a million clones, 75% to 85% of them appearing once. The sample consisted of memory CD4+ T cells from PBMCs. The receptors were sampled from a man aged 18 to 30 in good health. Some clones in this sample may be carry-over from other donors' samples. Each CDR3 is given with its conserved first and last residue. The D gene is left open where the match is weak. A clone size is listed for some rows: how often the clone was seen (once, few, many), or a class if it is expanded.

DNA,CDR3,V,size,D,J
TGTGCCAGTACTTCGACAGGGCAGAGCTCTGGAAACACCATATATTTT,CASTSTGQSSGNTIYF,TRBV19,NA,TRBD1,TRBJ1-3
TGTGCCAGCAGTGGCATTGAAGGCGTTAACTATGGCTACACCTTC,CASSGIEGVNYGYTF,TRBV6-1,NA,NA,TRBJ1-2
TGTGCCAGCTCACGGGACAACACTAATGAAAAACTGTTTTTT,CASSRDNTNEKLFF,TRBV18,NA,NA,TRBJ1-4
TGTGCCAGCAGCGTCCGCGGGAGCCAAGAGACCCAGTACTTC,CASSVRGSQETQYF,TRBV9,many,TRBD2,TRBJ2-5
TGTGCCAGCAGCTCGACTACCGACGGTGAAAAACTGTTTTTT,CASSSTTDGEKLFF,TRBV11-2,NA,NA,TRBJ1-4
TGTGCCAGCAGTGGACTAGTACACGGGGAGACCCAGTACTTC,CASSGLVHGETQYF,TRBV2,once,NA,TRBJ2-5
TGTGCCAGCAGCTCTCAGGGGGCGTCTGGCTATGGCTACACCTTC,CASSSQGASGYGYTF,TRBV7-9,NA,TRBD1,TRBJ1-2
TGTGCCAGCAAAAACCTGGAGGGAACGAACACCGGGGAGCTGTTTTTT,CASKNLEGTNTGELFF,TRBV27,NA,NA,TRBJ2-2
TGTGCCAGCAGTTTGGCTCTTAGCAATCAGCCCCAGCATTTT,CASSLALSNQPQHF,TRBV27,NA,NA,TRBJ1-5
TGTGCCAGCAGTTTATTAGGCACAGACTATGGCTACACCTTC,CASSLLGTDYGYTF,TRBV28,few,NA,TRBJ1-2
TGTGCCAGCGGTAGACTAGCGGGAGGCTCCTACAATGAGCAGTTCTTC,CASGRLAGGSYNEQFF,TRBV27,few,TRBD2,TRBJ2-1
TGTGCCAGCAGTTACTCCGACGGGACAGGGGGCGTGGAGCAGTACTTC,CASSYSDGTGGVEQYF,TRBV6-5,NA,TRBD1,TRBJ2-7
TGTGCCAGCAGCCCCGGGACAGCCTACGAGCAGTACTTC,CASSPGTAYEQYF,TRBV2,NA,TRBD1,TRBJ2-7
TGTGCCAGCACCCCGCGGGAAGGATTGAACTACGAGCAGTACTTC,CASTPREGLNYEQYF,TRBV7-9,NA,NA,TRBJ2-7
TGCGCCAGCAGCCCTTTAGCGGGAGGGCCAGGTGAGCAGTTCTTC,CASSPLAGGPGEQFF,TRBV5-1,few,TRBD2,TRBJ2-1
TGTGCCAGCTCGGACACCGCTAGCACAGATACGCAGTATTTT,CASSDTASTDTQYF,TRBV25-1,NA,NA,TRBJ2-3
TGTGCCAGCATCGGAGGGGGCTCCTACGAGCAGTACTTC,CASIGGGSYEQYF,TRBV28,NA,NA,TRBJ2-7
TGTGCCAGCAGCTTGGGGCCTTATGGGGAGACCCAGTACTTC,CASSLGPYGETQYF,TRBV5-6,NA,NA,TRBJ2-5
TGTGCCAGCAGGGAGGTGCGCCAAGCACCATACAATGAGCAGTTCTTC,CASREVRQAPYNEQFF,TRBV2,many,NA,TRBJ2-1
TGTGCCAGCAGTCCAACCTCCTACGAGCAGTACTTC,CASSPTSYEQYF,TRBV2,NA,NA,TRBJ2-7
TGTGCCAGCAGTGAAGCGCTTCTGGGACAGGTTTCTTATGGCTACACCTTC,CASSEALLGQVSYGYTF,TRBV2,NA,TRBD1,TRBJ1-2
TGTGCCTGGAGTTATTATGTGGAGGGTCAACTGTTTTTT,CAWSYYVEGQLFF,TRBV30,NA,NA,TRBJ1-4
TGTGCCAGCAGCTTATATCGAAGGACAGGGGGCGACACCGGGGAGCTGTTTTTT,CASSLYRRTGGDTGELFF,TRBV7-9,NA,TRBD1,TRBJ2-2
TGTGCCAGCAGTTCGGGACAGGGGGCCCCGAGCTCTGGAAACACCATATATTTT,CASSSGQGAPSSGNTIYF,TRBV21-1,NA,NA,TRBJ1-3
TGCGCCAGCAGCCAAGTAGGCTCTTGGGAGACCCAGTACTTC,CASSQVGSWETQYF,TRBV4-1,many,NA,TRBJ2-5
TGTGCCTGGAGTGCCTCGCCGCTTGGAAGTGAAGCTTTCTTT,CAWSASPLGSEAFF,TRBV30,NA,NA,TRBJ1-1
TGTGCCAGCAGCAAAGCGGGGGGGTCCCGGAACACTGAAGCTTTCTTT,CASSKAGGSRNTEAFF,TRBV21-1,NA,NA,TRBJ1-1
TGCGCCAGCAGCCGCTATTCGGGAAGCTCCTACGAGCAGTACTTC,CASSRYSGSSYEQYF,TRBV4-1,NA,NA,TRBJ2-7
TGTGCCAGCAGTTACTCGGTGGGAGGGACGCGGCAGTTCTTC,CASSYSVGGTRQFF,TRBV6-6,NA,TRBD2,TRBJ2-1
TGTGCCTGGAGTGCTGGCGGGCGGGAGAAGGATACGCAGTATTTT,CAWSAGGREKDTQYF,TRBV30,once,TRBD2,TRBJ2-3
TGTGCCAGCAGTTTAATGGGACAGGCCTACGAGCAGTACTTC,CASSLMGQAYEQYF,TRBV28,NA,TRBD1,TRBJ2-7
TGCGCCAGCAGCTTGACAGGGGGGGGTCAAGAGACCCAGTACTTC,CASSLTGGGQETQYF,TRBV5-1,once,NA,TRBJ2-5
TGTGCCAGCAGTCCCGCCGACGGGAACCAACCTAATAACTATGGCTACACCTTC,CASSPADGNQPNNYGYTF,TRBV27,once,NA,TRBJ1-2
TGTGCCAGCAGCTGGGTCGTCGGCGGAGAGACCCAGTACTTC,CASSWVVGGETQYF,TRBV5-4,NA,NA,TRBJ2-5
TGTGCCAGCAGTTACTACGGGACTAGCGCCGAGACCCAGTACTTC,CASSYYGTSAETQYF,TRBV6-5,NA,TRBD2,TRBJ2-5
TGTGCCGGAGACAGGCCCCTCGGGGAGGATGAAGCTTTCTTT,CAGDRPLGEDEAFF,TRBV21-1,few,NA,TRBJ1-1
TGTGCCTGGGGACAGGAACTCTCCTACAATGAGCAGTTCTTC,CAWGQELSYNEQFF,TRBV30,NA,TRBD1,TRBJ2-1
TGCAGCGTTGAAAGGGACAGGCCTTACAATGAGCAGTTCTTC,CSVERDRPYNEQFF,TRBV29-1,NA,TRBD1,TRBJ2-1
TGTGCCAGCAGTCGGGGCCTCTACTCTGGAAACACCATATATTTT,CASSRGLYSGNTIYF,TRBV27,NA,NA,TRBJ1-3
TGCGCCAGCAACCCGATCCTTTCTAGCACAGATACGCAGTATTTT,CASNPILSSTDTQYF,TRBV5-1,once,NA,TRBJ2-3
TGCGCCAGCAGCTGGGACAAGGGGAAGAGGGTTTTT,CASSWDKGKRVF,TRBV5-1,few,NA,TRBJ2-2
TGCGCCAGCGCCCTGTTAGCGGGATCCTACGAGCAGTACTTC,CASALLAGSYEQYF,TRBV5-1,NA,TRBD2,TRBJ2-7
TGTGCCAGCAGTTACGGAGGGCTGAGCTCTGGAAACACCATATATTTT,CASSYGGLSSGNTIYF,TRBV6-6,NA,NA,TRBJ1-3
TGCGCCAGCAGCCCCGAGGGAAGTTTGACTGAAGCTTTCTTT,CASSPEGSLTEAFF,TRBV5-1,once,NA,TRBJ1-1
TGTGCCAGCAGTCCTTCGGACAGGAGGGGCTACACCTTC,CASSPSDRRGYTF,TRBV27,NA,TRBD1,TRBJ1-2
TGCGCCAGCAGCGCCCTGACAGGGCTTAGCACAGATACGCAGTATTTT,CASSALTGLSTDTQYF,TRBV5-1,NA,TRBD1,TRBJ2-3
TGTGCCAGCAGCGGGAGAGGGACTAGCGGCAATGAGCAGTTCTTC,CASSGRGTSGNEQFF,TRBV5-4,NA,TRBD2,TRBJ2-1
TGTGCCAGCAGTTCCCTTGTCGGAACCGCCGACAGGGAGGATCGTAATGAGCAGTTCTTC,CASSSLVGTADREDRNEQFF,TRBV27,NA,NA,TRBJ2-1
TGTGCCAGCAAGCGGACGAACACCGGGGAGCTGTTTTTT,CASKRTNTGELFF,TRBV27,NA,NA,TRBJ2-2
TGTGCCAGCAGCGGGACCCCCCCTTGGGGTGAGCAGTTCTTC,CASSGTPPWGEQFF,TRBV5-6,NA,NA,TRBJ2-1
TGCGCCAGCAGCCGATTTTTTGGGGACACCATATATTTT,CASSRFFGDTIYF,TRBV5-1,few,NA,TRBJ1-3
TGTGCCAGCAGCTTATGGGACAGGGGAGGGGAGCAGTACTTC,CASSLWDRGGEQYF,TRBV7-9,NA,TRBD1,TRBJ2-7
TGTGCCAGCGGAGTCGAACATCTGGGGGGAAAACTGTTTTTT,CASGVEHLGGKLFF,TRBV7-9,once,NA,TRBJ1-4
TGTGCCAGCAGTCCCGGGACAGTTCCTACCGGGGAGCTGTTTTTT,CASSPGTVPTGELFF,TRBV2,NA,TRBD1,TRBJ2-2
TGCGCCAGCAGTGGGTCCCCTGGTCCTTACTATGGCTACACCTTC,CASSGSPGPYYGYTF,TRBV10-1,NA,NA,TRBJ1-2
TGTGCCAGCGCCCGCCTTAGAGTGGATGAGCAGTTCTTC,CASARLRVDEQFF,TRBV18,NA,NA,TRBJ2-1
TGTGCCAGCAGTTTTTCGGGAGCGGTCTACAATGAGCAGTTCTTC,CASSFSGAVYNEQFF,TRBV6-6,NA,NA,TRBJ2-1
TGTGCCAGCAGCTCAAAACAGGGGTTTAATGAAAAACTGTTTTTT,CASSSKQGFNEKLFF,TRBV7-2,NA,TRBD1,TRBJ1-4
TGTGCCAGCAGTTACTCGACTGCGGGAGTAAGCTACGAGCAGTACTTC,CASSYSTAGVSYEQYF,TRBV6-6,NA,TRBD2,TRBJ2-7